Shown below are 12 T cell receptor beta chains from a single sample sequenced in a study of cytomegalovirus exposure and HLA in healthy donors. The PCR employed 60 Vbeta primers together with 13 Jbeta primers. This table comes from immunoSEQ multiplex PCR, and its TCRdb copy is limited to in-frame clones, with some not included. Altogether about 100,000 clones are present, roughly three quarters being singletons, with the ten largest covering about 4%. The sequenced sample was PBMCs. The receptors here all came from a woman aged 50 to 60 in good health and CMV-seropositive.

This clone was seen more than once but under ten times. CDR3 bases: TGTGCCAGCACACTTCGAGGGAACACTGAAGCTTTCTTT. Its translation: CASTLRGNTEAFF. This rearrangement joins TRBV18 to TRBJ1-1; D is uncertain. The germline V gene encodes CDR1 KGHSH and CDR2 LQKENI. V was cut by 8 bases and J by 1 base, with 11 bases left in between. The CDR3 loop spans 13 amino acids.

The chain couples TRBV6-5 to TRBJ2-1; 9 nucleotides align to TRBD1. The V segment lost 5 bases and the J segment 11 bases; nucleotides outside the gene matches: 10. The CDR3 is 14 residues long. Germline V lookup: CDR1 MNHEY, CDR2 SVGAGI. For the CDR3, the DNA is TGTGCCAGCAGTCGGGTCCCGGGACAGGGAAAGCAGTTCTTC. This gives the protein CASSRVPGQGKQFF.

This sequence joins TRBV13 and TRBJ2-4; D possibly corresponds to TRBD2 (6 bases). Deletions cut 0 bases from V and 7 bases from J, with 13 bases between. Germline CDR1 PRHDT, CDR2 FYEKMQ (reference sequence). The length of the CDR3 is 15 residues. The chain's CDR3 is CASSLGRAGSNIQYF. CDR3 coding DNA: TGTGCCAGCAGCTTAGGCCGGGCGGGGAGTAACATTCAGTACTTC.

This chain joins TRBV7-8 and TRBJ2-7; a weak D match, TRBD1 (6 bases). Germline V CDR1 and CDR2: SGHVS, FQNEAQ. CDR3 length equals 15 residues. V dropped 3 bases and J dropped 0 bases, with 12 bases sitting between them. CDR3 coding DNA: TGTGCCAGCAGCTTCCCGGGACAACTCTCCTACGAGCAGTACTTC. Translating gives CASSFPGQLSYEQYF.

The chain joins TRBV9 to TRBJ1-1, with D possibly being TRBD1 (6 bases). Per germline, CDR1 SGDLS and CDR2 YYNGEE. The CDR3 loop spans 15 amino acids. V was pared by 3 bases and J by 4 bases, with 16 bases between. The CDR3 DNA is TGTGCCAGCAGCGCCTCATTGCAGGGGAGCACTGAAGCTTTCTTT. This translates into CASSASLQGSTEAFF.

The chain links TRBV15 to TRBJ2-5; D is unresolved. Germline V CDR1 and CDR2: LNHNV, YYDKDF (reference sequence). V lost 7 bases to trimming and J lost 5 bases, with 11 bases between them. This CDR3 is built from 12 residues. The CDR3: CATTQAMETQYF. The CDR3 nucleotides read TGTGCCACCACCCAGGCTATGGAGACCCAGTACTTC.

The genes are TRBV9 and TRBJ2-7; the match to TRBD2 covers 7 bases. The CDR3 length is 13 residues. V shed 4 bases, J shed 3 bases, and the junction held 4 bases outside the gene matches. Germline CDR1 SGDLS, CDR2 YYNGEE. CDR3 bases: TGTGCCAGCAGCACTGGGACTATCTACGAGCAGTACTTC. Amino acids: CASSTGTIYEQYF.

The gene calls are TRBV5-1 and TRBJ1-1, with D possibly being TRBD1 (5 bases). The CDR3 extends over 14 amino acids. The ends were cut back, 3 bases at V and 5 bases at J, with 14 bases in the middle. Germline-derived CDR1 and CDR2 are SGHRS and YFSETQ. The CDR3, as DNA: TGCGCCAGCAGCTCGGGAGGCGGGGGAACTGAAGCTTTCTTT. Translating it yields CASSSGGGGTEAFF.

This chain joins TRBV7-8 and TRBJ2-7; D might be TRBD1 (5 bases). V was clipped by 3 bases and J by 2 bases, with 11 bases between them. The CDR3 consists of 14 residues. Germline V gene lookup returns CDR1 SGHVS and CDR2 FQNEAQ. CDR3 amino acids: CASSFVQGPYEQYF. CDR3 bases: TGTGCCAGCAGCTTTGTTCAGGGTCCCTACGAGCAGTACTTC. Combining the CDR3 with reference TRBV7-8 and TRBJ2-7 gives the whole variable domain GAGVSQSPRYKVAKRGQDVALRCDPISGHVSLFWYQQALGQGPEFLTYFQNEAQLDKSGLPSDRFFAERPEGSVSTLKIQRTQQEDSAVYLCASSFVQGPYEQYFGPGTRLTVT.

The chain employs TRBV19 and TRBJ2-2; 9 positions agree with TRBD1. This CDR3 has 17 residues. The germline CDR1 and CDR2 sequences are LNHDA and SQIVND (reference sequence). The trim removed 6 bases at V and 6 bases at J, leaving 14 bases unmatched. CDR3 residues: CASRSIKGTGFPGELFF. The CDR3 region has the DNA TGTGCCAGTAGATCAATCAAGGGGACAGGGTTTCCCGGGGAGCTGTTTTTT.

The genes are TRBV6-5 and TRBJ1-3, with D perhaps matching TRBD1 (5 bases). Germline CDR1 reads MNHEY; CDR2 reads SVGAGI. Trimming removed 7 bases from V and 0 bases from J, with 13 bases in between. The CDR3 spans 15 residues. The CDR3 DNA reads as TGTGCCAGCACTACAGGACGGAGCTCTGGAAACACCATATATTTT. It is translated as CASTTGRSSGNTIYF.

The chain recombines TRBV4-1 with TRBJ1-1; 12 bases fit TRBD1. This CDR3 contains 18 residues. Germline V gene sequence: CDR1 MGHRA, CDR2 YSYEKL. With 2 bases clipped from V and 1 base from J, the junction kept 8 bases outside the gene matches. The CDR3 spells CASSQLVRDRGPNTEAFF. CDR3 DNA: TGCGCCAGCAGCCAATTAGTCCGGGACAGGGGGCCGAACACTGAAGCTTTCTTT.